The clone carrying this T cell receptor (beta chain) showed up just a few times. Study processing details: Reference gene primer amplification in the assay estimated nucleated cell counts. The table came from immunoSEQ multiplex PCR; TCRdb's copy has only in-frame clones and leaves some out. For V, J and clone size, that table is used; D and trimming come from the DNA. The data show around 220,000 clones, about nine tenths seen once. This record belongs to a study of blood T cell repertoires in COVID-19. Looking at the study overall: The samples span acute and convalescent COVID-19 from the United States, Italy and Spain. T cells, B-cell-depleted T cells, or PBMCs provided the cDNA or gDNA that served as material.

Germline-derived CDR1 and CDR2 are LNHDA and SQIVND (reference sequence). V lost 1 base to trimming and J lost 7 bases; unmatched junction nucleotides: 9. CDR3 size: 15 residues. This receptor was identified in a man aged 50 or older with acute or convalescent COVID-19. Source material: peripheral blood. The gene calls are TRBV19 and TRBJ1-2; 7 bases are a match to TRBD1. CDR3 residues: CASSIGERGQRGYTF. CDR3 sequence (DNA): TGTGCCAGTAGTATAGGGGAGAGGGGGCAGCGTGGCTACACCTTC.